The clone carrying this T cell receptor beta chain appeared a few times. Its target is unknown. Sequenced with the Oncomine TCR Beta short-read assay was DNA taken from cultured CD4+ T cells. TCRdb redid the calling of the PCR reads with MiXCR, one entry per CDR3 protein. This sample has approximately 8,700 distinct CDR3 sequences, with roughly 24% found just once. Treatment noted: roughly 11-day PBMC culture with coronavirus spike peptide pools or control peptides (ViraFEST assay). This sample is drawn from a study of vaccination and CD4 T cells after COVID-19. The CDR3 contains 12 residues. Germline V gene lookup returns CDR1 MNHNS and CDR2 SASEGT. J lost 5 bases, V lost 8 bases, and 5 bases had no gene match. Study results and caveats: Spike mono-reactivity was found in 304 of the 307 vaccine-specific clones identified in convalescent patients.

The TCR originated in a human donor who had recovered from COVID-19. The rearrangement links TRBV6-1 to TRBJ1-1; 7 bases match TRBD1. This specimen consisted of CD4+ T cells from blood, cultured in vitro, obtained after SARS-CoV-2 vaccination. The CDR3 here is CASQGVLTEAFF. The DNA of the CDR3 is TGTGCCAGCCAGGGGGTATTAACTGAAGCTTTCTTT.